This is a list of T cell receptor beta chains from one sample in a study of shared clonotypes between healthy human individuals. The table came from immunoSEQ multiplex PCR; TCRdb's copy has only in-frame clones and leaves some out. This repertoire shows some 1,600,000 clones, 95% to 99% found once; its top ten account for about 0.4%. Sequencing used naive CD4+ T cells sorted from blood. The receptors originated from a man between 25 and 39 years old in good health. Each CDR3 is given without its conserved first and last residue. The order of the fields is CDR3 length, V gene, J gene, CDR3 protein.

>9|TRBV2|TRBJ2-7
ASRKSYEQY
>18|TRBV11-3|TRBJ2-1
ASSLKEVRARGDSYNEQF
>16|TRBV4-1|TRBJ2-1
ASSQDTASGSSYNEQF
>11|TRBV6-1|TRBJ2-6
ASSGTGANVLT
>14|TRBV6-6|TRBJ1-1
ASSQPGQGSRTEAF
>14|TRBV19|TRBJ2-3
ASSPGTSGSTDTQY
>11|TRBV6-4|TRBJ2-2
ASSRQLPGELF
>14|TRBV5-6|TRBJ2-7
ASSLGPPGSSYEQY
>13|TRBV7-2|TRBJ2-1
ASSLRAGSYNEQF
>13|TRBV7-2|TRBJ1-3
ASNSQTGGENTIY
>14|TRBV4-1|TRBJ2-5
ASSQTLRLDPETQY
>13|TRBV5-1|TRBJ2-7
ASSRSGTEKYEQY
>13|TRBV28|TRBJ2-2
ASSFSGRGSGELF
>11|TRBV18|TRBJ1-5
ASSPPSGQPQH
>9|TRBV28|TRBJ2-7
ASSLSTEQY
>12|TRBV6-1|TRBJ1-2
ASDRGLANYGYT
>11|TRBV28|TRBJ1-5
ASSQTGLQPQH
>9|TRBV2|TRBJ2-2
ASSVNGELF
>14|TRBV5-6|TRBJ2-3
ASSYSGTGSTDTQY
>12|TRBV5-1|TRBJ1-2
ASSSQVAAFGYT
>11|TRBV4-3|TRBJ1-5
ASSVLLDQPQH
>16|TRBV4-1|TRBJ2-6
ASSQPTGRFSGANVLT
>11|TRBV2|TRBJ2-3
ASTFAGTDTQY
>13|TRBV7-9|TRBJ2-3
ASSLRLAATDTQY
>13|TRBV5-1|TRBJ2-1
ASSLLAAQYNEQF
>15|TRBV19|TRBJ2-1
ASSTYGLAGPRNEQF
>12|TRBV9|TRBJ1-5
ASSDGTGNQPQH
>13|TRBV10-2|TRBJ2-3
ASSDWYRGADTQY
>11|TRBV5-4|TRBJ2-2
AGLQVNTGELF
>10|TRBV2|TRBJ2-7
AGRRQAYEQY
>13|TRBV5-1|TRBJ1-4
ASSLALGDNEKLF
>7|TRBV20-1|TRBJ2-5
SDHRTQY
>13|TRBV5-1|TRBJ2-3
ASSRTPQSTDTQY
>13|TRBV5-5|TRBJ1-2
ASSPSGQGPLGYT
>13|TRBV5-4|TRBJ2-3
ASSRGTPRADTQY
>10|TRBV29-1|TRBJ1-5
SVVAPDQPQH
>9|TRBV6-6|TRBJ2-7
ASSYSHEQY
>14|TRBV2|TRBJ2-1
ASSEATRVLYNEQF
>12|TRBV19|TRBJ2-7
ASSMGGSMHEQY
>13|TRBV29-1|TRBJ1-4
SVGGLWGANEKLF
>13|TRBV5-1|TRBJ2-7
ASSLGDPGVYEQY
>15|TRBV5-6|TRBJ2-3
ASSSIRGSRLLDTQY
>12|TRBV7-8|TRBJ2-7
ASRMGLEFLEQY
>12|TRBV29-1|TRBJ2-5
SVVGPSLGETQY
>13|TRBV27|TRBJ2-5
ASQNSDRARETQY
>11|TRBV4-2|TRBJ2-1
ASSQDVGQGQF
>13|TRBV4-1|TRBJ2-7
ASSHGQLSSYEQY
>14|TRBV7-2|TRBJ2-1
ASSSSPVAGVSEQF
>11|TRBV10-3|TRBJ2-1
AIAGAGYNEQF
>11|TRBV10-3|TRBJ2-7
AISGRPVDEQY
>9|TRBV29-1|TRBJ2-1
SVVVVYEQF
>12|TRBV29-1|TRBJ2-5
SDANGGARETQY
>13|TRBV2|TRBJ2-1
ASSERASSPNEQF
>13|TRBV11-3|TRBJ2-1
ASSSRNSPYNEQF
>11|TRBV7-9|TRBJ2-1
ASSLVIVSEQF